This TCR beta chain was retrieved from a study of cytomegalovirus exposure and HLA in healthy donors. At the level of the study: Earlier sequencing of 150 million to 200 million T cells yielded nearly 120 million unique TCR beta sequences.

The CDR3 sequence is 14 residues long. The germline V gene has CDR1 MNHEY and CDR2 SMNVEV (reference sequence). The V segment lost 8 bases and the J segment 8 bases; nucleotides outside the gene matches: 10. Amplification used 60 Vbeta primers and 13 Jbeta primers. TCRdb keeps only in-frame clones here, not all; method: immunoSEQ multiplex PCR. The sample contains tens of thousands of clones, over 75% of which appear only once. The specimen sequenced was PBMCs. The sequence derives from a girl aged 2-10 years in good health and CMV-seropositive. The rearrangement joins TRBV27 to TRBJ1-4; the match to TRBD1 covers 8 bases. The CDR3 DNA sequence: TGTGCCAGCCGTGCCGGGACAGGCCTGGAAAAACTGTTTTTT. It specifies CASRAGTGLEKLFF.